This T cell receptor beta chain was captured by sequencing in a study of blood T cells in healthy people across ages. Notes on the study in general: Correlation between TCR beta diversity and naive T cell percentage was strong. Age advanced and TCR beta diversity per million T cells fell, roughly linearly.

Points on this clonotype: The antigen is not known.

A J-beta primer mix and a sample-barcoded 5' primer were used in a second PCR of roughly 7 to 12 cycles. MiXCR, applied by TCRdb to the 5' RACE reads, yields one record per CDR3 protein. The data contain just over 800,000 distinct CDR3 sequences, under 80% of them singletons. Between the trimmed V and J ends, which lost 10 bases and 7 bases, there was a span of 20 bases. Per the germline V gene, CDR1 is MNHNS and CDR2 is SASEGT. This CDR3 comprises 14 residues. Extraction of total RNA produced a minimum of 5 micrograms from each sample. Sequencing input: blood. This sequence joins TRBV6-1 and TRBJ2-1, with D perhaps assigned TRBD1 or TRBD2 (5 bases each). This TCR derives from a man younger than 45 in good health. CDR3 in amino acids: CAISRGTISNEQFF. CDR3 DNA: TGTGCCATATCGAGGGGCACGATATCTAATGAGCAGTTCTTC.